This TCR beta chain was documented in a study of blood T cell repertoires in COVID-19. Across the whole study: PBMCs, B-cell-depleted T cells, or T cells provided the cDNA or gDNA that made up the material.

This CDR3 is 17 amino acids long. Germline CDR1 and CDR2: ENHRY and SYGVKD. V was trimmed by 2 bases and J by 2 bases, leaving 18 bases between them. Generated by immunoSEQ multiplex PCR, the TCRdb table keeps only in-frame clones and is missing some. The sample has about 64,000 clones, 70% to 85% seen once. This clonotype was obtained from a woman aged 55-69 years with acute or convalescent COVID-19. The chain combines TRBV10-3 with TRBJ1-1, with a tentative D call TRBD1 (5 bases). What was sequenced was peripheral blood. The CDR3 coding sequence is TGTGCCATCAGTGAGCCTGCCAGGGCAGGTATTAACACTGAAGCTTTCTTT. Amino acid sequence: CAISEPARAGINTEAFF.